These T cell receptor beta chains were read from a single sample in a study of glioma-infiltrating T cells after dendritic cell vaccination. Method: immunoSEQ multiplex PCR; TCRdb's copy keeps in-frame clones and lacks some. The sample has roughly 100,000 clones; about 83% are singletons. The sample consisted of blood, taken before dendritic cell vaccination. The receptors come from a human donor with glioblastoma. Both conserved end residues are part of each CDR3. The D gene is left open where the match is weak. Clone size is stated in some rows and not others, as once, few, many or a class when expanded.

cdr3_aa v_call clone_size j_call d_call
CASSLTGSANTGELFF TRBV5-1 NA TRBJ2-2 NA
CASSKKPGQRLTEAFF TRBV21-1 NA TRBJ1-1 NA
CASSLTGGADEQYF TRBV5-1 NA TRBJ2-7 TRBD2
CAWSVLTGGCGYTF TRBV30 NA TRBJ1-2 TRBD1
CASSQEAASLKKLFF TRBV4-1 NA TRBJ1-4 NA
CAWSVLGTGELFF TRBV30 NA TRBJ2-2 NA
CASSFHSGTQYF TRBV27 NA TRBJ2-5 NA
CASSPKGQASTDTQYF TRBV7-2 NA TRBJ2-3 TRBD1
CASSPGQGESVEQYF TRBV18 NA TRBJ2-7 TRBD1
CASSFAGNYGYTF TRBV11-3 NA TRBJ1-2 NA
CASSRDRGRNEQYF TRBV7-2 NA TRBJ2-7 TRBD1
CASTYRMGTEAFF TRBV6-4 NA TRBJ1-1 NA
CASSQGDTSSYEQYF TRBV4-1 NA TRBJ2-7 NA
CASSVSTVGSYEQYF TRBV7-2 NA TRBJ2-7 NA
CAISETDSSDSPLHF TRBV10-3 few TRBJ1-6 NA
CASSSSGYSTDTQYF TRBV5-8 NA TRBJ2-3 NA
CASSGRGISYEQYF TRBV6-1 few TRBJ2-7 NA
CASSQSGSGNTIYF TRBV14 NA TRBJ1-3 NA
CSGTVGQWMNTEAFF TRBV29-1 NA TRBJ1-1 NA
CASSQVRWGDNYGYTF TRBV4-3 few TRBJ1-2 NA
CASSSDRVGGYTF TRBV7-9 NA TRBJ1-2 TRBD1
CASSGTTGGMSYEQYF TRBV2 NA TRBJ2-7 TRBD1
CASSDLAIEQFF TRBV10-2 NA TRBJ2-1 NA
CASSLEASGGFLGEQYF TRBV11-2 NA TRBJ2-7 TRBD2
CASSRDRARVGQPQHF TRBV2 NA TRBJ1-5 TRBD1
CASTNWTGLSSGANVLTF TRBV27 NA TRBJ2-6 TRBD1
CATSGEGRYQETQYF TRBV15 NA TRBJ2-5 NA
CSANKNNEQFF TRBV20-1 NA TRBJ2-1 NA
CASSQRPGQGTNEQFF TRBV7-2 NA TRBJ2-1 TRBD1
CASSLISGYNEQFF TRBV7-2 NA TRBJ2-1 NA
CSVESFFSGANVLTF TRBV29-1 NA TRBJ2-6 NA
CASSSDRIDNAAFF TRBV2 many TRBJ1-1 NA
CASSLPRVSSYEQYF TRBV27 NA TRBJ2-7 NA
CASSVLPSGGAIETQYF TRBV9 NA TRBJ2-5 TRBD2
CASSIEGRVVTEAFF TRBV19 NA TRBJ1-1 NA
CASRLPQGFNSPLHF TRBV6-5 few TRBJ1-6 NA
CASSQEPDYGYTF TRBV4-2 NA TRBJ1-2 NA